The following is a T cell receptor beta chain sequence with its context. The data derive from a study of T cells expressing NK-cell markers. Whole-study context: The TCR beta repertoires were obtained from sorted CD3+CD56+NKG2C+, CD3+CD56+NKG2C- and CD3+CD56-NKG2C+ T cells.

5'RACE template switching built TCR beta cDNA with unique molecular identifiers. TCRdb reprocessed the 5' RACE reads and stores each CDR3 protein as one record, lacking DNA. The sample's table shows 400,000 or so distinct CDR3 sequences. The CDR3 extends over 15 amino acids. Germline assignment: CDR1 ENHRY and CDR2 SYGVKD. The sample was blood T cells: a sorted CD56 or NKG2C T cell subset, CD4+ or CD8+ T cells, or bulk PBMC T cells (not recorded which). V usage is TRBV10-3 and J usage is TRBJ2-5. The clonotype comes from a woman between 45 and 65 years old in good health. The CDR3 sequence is CAISVKRTPGETQYF.